This T cell receptor (beta chain) is drawn from a study of blood T cell repertoires in COVID-19. Overall study context: The study drew acute and convalescent COVID-19 samples from the United States, Italy and Spain.

Profiling relied on immunoSEQ multiplex PCR, and the TCRdb table lists in-frame clones only, not all of them. The table shows fewer than 400,000 clones, with 89% occurring only once. The V end was cut by 4 bases, the J end by 1 base, with 15 bases between. The CDR3 sequence is 16 residues long. CDR1 is KGHDR and CDR2 is SFDVKD in the germline V gene. The specimen was PBMCs or T cells enriched from blood (not recorded which). The rearrangement links TRBV24-1 to TRBJ1-1, with a weak D call TRBD1 (6 bases). The clonotype comes from a man aged 55 to 70 who had recovered from COVID-19. This CDR3 reads CATSDLWGGQNTEAFF. The DNA of the CDR3 is TGTGCCACCAGTGACCTCTGGGGGGGACAGAACACTGAAGCTTTCTTT.